The next 10 T cell receptor beta chains were all read from a single sample in a study of OX40 agonist ivuxolimab in advanced cancers. Produced via immunoSEQ multiplex PCR; TCRdb's table is partial and in-frame only. The data hold about 54,000 clones, with under 95% observed a single time. Sequencing used CD4+ or CD8+ T cells sorted from blood, obtained in a trial of the OX40 agonist ivuxolimab. The receptors were gathered from an adult with an advanced solid tumor such as melanoma, head and neck, liver or kidney cancer.

This clone came up once. The chain recombines TRBV7-2 with TRBJ2-7; a possible D gene is TRBD1 (7 bases). Trimming stripped 1 base from V and 0 bases from J, with 13 bases between. The germline gives CDR1 SGHTA, CDR2 FQGNSA. The length of the CDR3 is 16 residues. The CDR3 sequence is CASSLVSGGPSYEQYF. Here the CDR3 DNA reads TGTGCCAGCAGCTTAGTGTCAGGGGGGCCCTCCTACGAGCAGTACTTC.

V usage is TRBV6-5 and J usage is TRBJ2-1; D is perhaps TRBD2 (5 bases). The V end was cut by 2 bases, the J end by 10 bases, with 12 bases between. Germline V CDR1 and CDR2: MNHEY, SVGAGI. This CDR3 is 13 amino acids long. The DNA of the CDR3 is TGTGCCAGCAGTTACCCCGGAGGTGAGGAGCAGTTCTTC. This gives the protein CASSYPGGEEQFF.

The V and J genes are TRBV9 and TRBJ2-7; 10 bases match TRBD2. There are 15 residues in the CDR3. Per germline, CDR1 SGDLS and CDR2 YYNGEE. Trimming removed 0 bases from V and 4 bases from J; junction bases left unmatched: 4. The DNA of the CDR3 is TGTGCCAGCAGCGTAGCTACTAGCGGGGAATACGAGCAGTACTTC. Residues: CASSVATSGEYEQYF.

This chain's CDR3 is CASSVFTIGQSRANVLTF. In DNA, the CDR3 is TGTGCCAGCAGCGTTTTCACTATAGGACAAAGTCGGGCCAACGTCCTGACTTTC. The chain couples TRBV12-1 to TRBJ2-6; the D call of TRBD1 is as the table states it, not checked on the DNA. TRBV12-1 is a listed pseudogene. CDR3 size: 18 residues.

This chain's CDR3 is CATSTGGYGNQPQHF. Here the CDR3 DNA reads TGTGCCACCAGCACAGGCGGGTATGGCAATCAGCCCCAGCATTTT. The chain recombines TRBV15 with TRBJ1-5; no reliable D call. The CDR3 spans 15 residues. V lost 4 bases to trimming and J lost 2 bases, with 12 bases between them. Germline lookup yields CDR1 LNHNV and CDR2 YYDKDF (reference sequence).

The chain carries TRBV19 and TRBJ1-5; 9 bases match TRBD1. The V and J ends lost 11 bases and 4 bases, in that order; junction bases with no gene match: 6. Germline lookup yields CDR1 LNHDA and CDR2 SQIVND (reference sequence). This CDR3 has 13 residues. For the CDR3, the DNA is TGTGCCGTGGGACAGGGTGTTAATCAGCCCCAGCATTTT. It encodes CAVGQGVNQPQHF.

The chain recombines TRBV4-3 with TRBJ2-1, with a possible D match to TRBD1 (6 bases). V shed 2 bases and J shed 9 bases, with 14 bases lying between them. Germline-derived CDR1 and CDR2 are LGHNA and YSLEER. The CDR3 has 14 residues. The CDR3 DNA is TGCGCCAGCAGCCAAACTACAGGGTTTGGTGAGCAGTTCTTC. It codes for CASSQTTGFGEQFF.

This clone was detected only once. This chain uses TRBV10-3 with TRBJ2-5, with D perhaps matching TRBD1 (6 bases). Germline-derived CDR1 and CDR2 are ENHRY and SYGVKD. V dropped 3 bases and J dropped 2 bases, with 13 bases sitting between them. The CDR3 contains 15 residues. CDR3 DNA: TGTGCCATCAGTGAACCCCGACAGGAACAAGAGACCCAGTACTTC. Translation: CAISEPRQEQETQYF.

The V gene is TRBV7-9, the J gene TRBJ1-3; D remains ambiguous. Germline V gene lookup returns CDR1 SEHNR and CDR2 FQNEAQ (reference sequence). The V end was cut by 5 bases, the J end by 0 bases, with 23 bases between. This CDR3 has 19 amino acids. The CDR3 loop reads CASSPGLHYGEFSGNTIYF. CDR3 in DNA: TGTGCCAGCAGCCCCGGTCTTCACTATGGGGAATTCTCTGGAAACACCATATATTTT.

The chain joins TRBV7-8 to TRBJ2-6; TRBD1 aligns across 11 bases. CDR1 and CDR2 from the germline V gene are SGHVS and FQNEAQ. The J segment lost 2 bases and the V segment lost 8 bases, leaving 5 bases of the junction unmatched. This CDR3 has 16 amino acids. The CDR3 nucleotides are TGTGCCAGCTACGCGGGACAGGGGGCTGGGGCCAACGTCCTGACTTTC. This sequence encodes CASYAGQGAGANVLTF.